The present T cell receptor beta chain was sequenced within a study of T cell responses to AZD1222 COVID-19 vaccine. There are 12 residues in the CDR3. Germline V lookup: CDR1 SNHLY, CDR2 FYNNEI. V was cut by 6 bases and J by 5 bases, with 10 bases left in between. The assay was immunoSEQ multiplex PCR, and TCRdb's table has in-frame clones only and misses some. This table holds around 180,000 clones, 88% found once. The source is an adult who received the AZD1222 COVID-19 vaccine. The sample here was peripheral blood, taken 28 days after the second AZD1222 dose. This rearrangement joins TRBV2 to TRBJ2-5, with D possibly called TRBD1 or TRBD2 (5 bases each). The CDR3 sequence is CASRGEWETQYF. The CDR3 region has the DNA TGTGCCAGCAGGGGGGAATGGGAGACCCAGTACTTC.